The 32 T cell receptor beta chains presented below share a single source sample, sequenced in a study of blood T cell repertoires in COVID-19. Using immunoSEQ multiplex PCR, the repertoire was profiled, and TCRdb retains in-frame clones only, with some absent. The table shows under 95,000 clones, with 83% occurring only once. Sample: peripheral blood. The source of these receptors is a woman of 80 years or more with acute or convalescent COVID-19.

The rearrangement links TRBV5-5 to TRBJ2-3; TRBD2 matches at 10 bases. V trimming: 0 bases; J trimming: 2 bases; junction bases outside the gene matches: 6. CDR1 is SGHKS, CDR2 YYEKEE, per germline (reference sequence). CDR3 length: 17 residues. The CDR3 nucleotides are TGTGCCAGCAGCTTGGAAGGACTAGCGGTTTACACAGATACGCAGTATTTT. This encodes CASSLEGLAVYTDTQYF. The full variable domain, rest sourced from reference TRBV5-5 and TRBJ2-3, is DAGVTQSPTHLIKTRGQQVTLRCSPISGHKSVSWYQQVLGQGPQFIFQYYEKEERGRGNFPDRFSARQFPNYSSELNVNALLLGDSALYLCASSLEGLAVYTDTQYFGPGTRLTVL.

V usage is TRBV28 and J usage is TRBJ1-5; a weak D match, TRBD1 (5 bases). Germline V gene lookup returns CDR1 MDHEN and CDR2 SYDVKM. The V end was cut by 4 bases, the J end by 0 bases, with 25 bases between. The CDR3 covers 20 residues. The CDR3 spells CASSSPGGDQNTYSNQPQHF. As DNA, the CDR3 is TGTGCCAGCAGTTCTCCCGGAGGGGACCAAAATACCTATAGCAATCAGCCCCAGCATTTT.

V and J are TRBV21-1 and TRBJ1-1; the table gives TRBD1 as D, unverified against the DNA. TRBV21-1 is classified as a pseudogene. There are 19 residues in the CDR3. CDR3 in DNA: TGTGCCAGCAGCAAACTACCAAGGGGGCGAAAAGCCGCAGGGACTGAAGCTTTCTTT. Protein product: CASSKLPRGRKAAGTEAFF.

The chain combines TRBV14 with TRBJ2-5; tentative D call: TRBD1 (5 bases). The CDR3 spans 15 residues. The V gene lost 0 bases and the J gene lost 5 bases, with 13 bases spanning the gap. In germline, CDR1 is SGHDN, CDR2 FVKESK. CDR3 nucleotides: TGTGCCAGCAGCCAAGATCTAGGGGATCTGGAGACCCAGTACTTC. This sequence encodes CASSQDLGDLETQYF.

The rearrangement uses TRBV15 and TRBJ2-7, with D perhaps matching TRBD1 (6 bases). Looked up from germline, CDR1 is LNHNV and CDR2 is YYDKDF (reference sequence). There are 13 residues in the CDR3. V lost 0 bases and J lost 6, with 9 bases in between. The CDR3 region has the DNA TGTGCCACCAGCAGAGAGGGGGCTACCGAGCAGTACTTC. Translated, it gives CATSREGATEQYF. Variable domain in full (rest from reference TRBV15 and TRBJ2-7): DAMVIQNPRYQVTQFGKPVTLSCSQTLNHNVMYWYQQKSSQAPKLLFHYYDKDFNNEADTPDNFQSRRPNTSFCFLDIRSPGLGDTAMYLCATSREGATEQYFGPGTRLTVT.

This clone was seen a handful of times. V is TRBV11-1 and J is TRBJ1-1, with TRBD1 as a possible D gene (5 bases). The germline V gene encodes CDR1 SGHAT and CDR2 FQDESV (reference sequence). The CDR3 totals 13 residues. Between the trimmed V and J ends, which lost 6 bases and 1 base, there was a span of 9 bases. This CDR3 reads CASSHQGNTEAFF. The CDR3 DNA sequence: TGTGCCAGCAGTCACCAGGGGAACACTGAAGCTTTCTTT.

The rearrangement joins TRBV18 to TRBJ1-1, with 8 bases aligning to TRBD1. The CDR3 extends over 15 amino acids. V lost 5 bases, J lost 4 bases, and 9 bases stayed unmatched. Germline loops: CDR1 KGHSH, CDR2 LQKENI. CDR3 coding DNA: TGTGCCAGCTCAGCCCAGGGGGCAAGGGGCACTGAAGCTTTCTTT. This translates into CASSAQGARGTEAFF. The complete variable domain, with remaining parts taken from reference TRBV18 and TRBJ1-1, reads NAGVMQNPRHLVRRRGQEARLRCSPMKGHSHVYWYRQLPEEGLKFMVYLQKENIIDESGMPKERFSAEFPKEGPSILRIQQVVRGDSAAYFCASSAQGARGTEAFFGQGTRLTVV.

Details on this clone: Additional DNA sequences in this sample encode the identical CDR3. The rearrangement uses TRBV4-1 and TRBJ2-1; D gene unclear. Germline V CDR1 and CDR2: MGHRA, YSYEKL. The CDR3 is made up of 15 amino acids. Trimming cost V 1 base and J 0 bases, with 7 bases left between them. For the CDR3, the DNA is TGCGCCAGCAGCCAAGGAACCGGCTCCTACAATGAGCAGTTCTTC. Protein: CASSQGTGSYNEQFF.

The CDR3 sequence: CASSVEEGGFNEQFF. In DNA, the CDR3 is TGTGCCAGCAGCGTAGAGGAGGGAGGGTTCAATGAGCAGTTCTTC. This chain connects TRBV9 to TRBJ2-1; the match to TRBD2 covers 7 bases. This CDR3 region has 15 residues. V was clipped by 0 bases and J by 6 bases; unmatched bases: 6. Germline assignment: CDR1 SGDLS and CDR2 YYNGEE.

The gene calls are TRBV30 and TRBJ1-2, with no clear D. This CDR3 comprises 12 residues. Germline V gene data show CDR1 as GTSNPN and CDR2 as SVGIG (reference sequence). V lost 2 bases to trimming and J lost 8 bases, with 12 bases between them. The CDR3 region is CAWSRNPEGYTF. The CDR3 DNA follows: TGTGCCTGGAGTCGAAACCCCGAGGGCTACACCTTC.

The chain employs TRBV5-1 and TRBJ1-1; 9 nucleotides match TRBD1. CDR3 length: 16 amino acids. V lost 4 bases, J lost 5 bases, and 12 bases stayed unmatched. CDR1 is SGHRS and CDR2 is YFSETQ in the germline V gene. The CDR3 nucleotides read TGCGCCAGCAGCCAAGCGATAACAGGGGGCAGGACTGAAGCTTTCTTT. Its protein is CASSQAITGGRTEAFF.

On this clone: Other nucleotide sequences in the sample specify the same CDR3. This sequence joins TRBV6-6 and TRBJ2-3; 11 bases fit TRBD1. This CDR3 has 14 amino acids. The V gene's germline CDR1 is MNHNY and CDR2 SVGAGI (reference sequence). The trim removed 5 bases at V and 6 bases at J, leaving 4 bases unmatched. The CDR3 loop reads CASSRGQGADTQYF. CDR3 DNA: TGTGCCAGCAGTCGAGGACAGGGGGCGGATACGCAGTATTTT.

The chain joins TRBV24-1 to TRBJ1-5, with 8 bases identical to TRBD1. CDR3 size: 16 residues. Unmatched junction bases numbered 11, after V lost 5 bases and J lost 6 bases. The V gene's germline CDR1 is KGHDR and CDR2 SFDVKD. The CDR3: CATSGVRTGFTQPQHF. The CDR3 DNA follows: TGTGCCACCAGTGGCGTAAGGACAGGGTTTACTCAGCCCCAGCATTTT.

The chain joins TRBV5-1 to TRBJ2-7; 14 nucleotides line up with TRBD2. The length of the CDR3 is 15 residues. V dropped 3 bases and J dropped 2; count of bases not matched to a gene: 1. CDR1 SGHRS and CDR2 YFSETQ come from the germline V gene. The CDR3, as DNA: TGCGCCAGCAGCTCGACTAGCGGGAGGGCCTACGAGCAGTACTTC. It is translated as CASSSTSGRAYEQYF.

The chain uses TRBV7-2 and TRBJ1-1; 9 bases agree with TRBD1. Trimming at V came to 4 bases and at J to 3 bases, leaving 6 bases not matched to a gene. The germline V gene has CDR1 SGHTA and CDR2 FQGNSA. The CDR3 loop spans 15 amino acids. CDR3 amino acids: CASSSRTGEDTEAFF. CDR3 DNA sequence: TGTGCCAGCAGCTCGAGGACAGGGGAGGACACTGAAGCTTTCTTT.

This clone was counted only a few times. The genes are TRBV18 and TRBJ2-1; 9 nucleotides line up with TRBD2. V lost 2 bases and J lost 8; bases outside the gene matches: 1. This CDR3 has 13 amino acids. Germline values: CDR1 KGHSH, CDR2 LQKENI. The chain's CDR3 is CASSPIAGDEQFF. CDR3 in DNA: TGTGCCAGCTCACCAATAGCGGGAGATGAGCAGTTCTTC.

The rearrangement links TRBV28 to TRBJ2-3; 8 positions match TRBD1. Germline loops: CDR1 MDHEN, CDR2 SYDVKM. J was trimmed by 2 bases and V by 5 bases; bases with no gene match: 15. CDR3 length: 18 amino acids. In nucleotides, the CDR3 is TGTGCCAGCAGTACAACTCGCAGGGGGCGCGCCCCCACAGATACGCAGTATTTT. It encodes CASSTTRRGRAPTDTQYF.

The V call is TRBV27, the J call TRBJ1-1, with 11 bases fitting TRBD1. J gave up 5 bases and V 4 bases, and 3 bases lay outside the gene matches. There are 14 residues in the CDR3. Germline CDR1 reads MNHEY; CDR2 reads SMNVEV (reference sequence). Here the CDR3 reads CASSSGTGGTEAFF. The CDR3 coding sequence is TGTGCCAGCAGTTCGGGGACAGGGGGAACTGAAGCTTTCTTT.

The chain has TRBV5-1 and TRBJ2-5, with D maybe TRBD2 (5 bases). This CDR3 contains 13 residues. V was cut by 6 bases and J by 3 bases, with 12 bases left in between. Germline CDR1 reads SGHRS; CDR2 reads YFSETQ. The CDR3 loop is CASKFSREETQYF. The CDR3 DNA is TGCGCCAGCAAATTCTCGCGGGAAGAGACCCAGTACTTC.

The rearrangement links TRBV19 to TRBJ2-5; 7 bases fit TRBD2. Germline CDR1 is LNHDA and CDR2 is SQIVND (reference sequence). The CDR3 has 15 amino acids. V gave up 5 bases and J gave up 5 bases; unmatched junction bases: 11. The CDR3 reads CASSPAGRGMETQYF. As DNA, the CDR3 is TGTGCCAGTAGTCCCGCGGGGCGGGGGATGGAGACCCAGTACTTC.

As DNA, the CDR3 is TGTGCCAGTAGAATAAACAGGGTTTCAACTGAAGCTTTCTTT. Protein sequence: CASRINRVSTEAFF. The rearrangement links TRBV19 to TRBJ1-1; weak D call: TRBD1 (6 bases). The CDR3 is 14 amino acids. The V end lost 6 bases, the J end lost 5 bases, and 16 bases lay between the germline ends. Germline CDR1 LNHDA, CDR2 SQIVND (reference sequence).

The J gene is TRBJ1-5, the V gene TRBV9, with D unresolved. The CDR3 is 15 residues long. The germline V gene encodes CDR1 SGDLS and CDR2 YYNGEE. Trimming pared 0 bases from V and 3 bases from J, leaving 10 bases between. The CDR3 loop reads CASSVGPVFNQPQHF. CDR3 coding DNA: TGTGCCAGCAGCGTAGGGCCAGTCTTCAATCAGCCCCAGCATTTT.

CDR3 nucleotide sequence: TGTGCCAGCAGTTTCACTAGCGGGAGGGCGTCAGGCGAGCAGTACTTC. Amino acids: CASSFTSGRASGEQYF. The chain employs TRBV6-5 and TRBJ2-7; 13 bases are shared with TRBD2. This CDR3 is built from 16 residues. Germline V CDR1 and CDR2: MNHEY, SVGAGI. V was clipped by 4 bases and J by 6 bases; unmatched bases: 9.

This clone appeared a few times. This chain uses TRBV11-2 with TRBJ1-6; TRBD1 matches at 8 bases. The CDR3 is 16 amino acids. The trim removed 4 bases at V and 0 bases at J, leaving 2 bases unmatched. Per the germline V gene, CDR1 is SGHAT and CDR2 is FQNNGV. CDR3: CASSYRGTSYNSPLHF. The CDR3 DNA sequence: TGTGCCAGCAGCTACAGGGGGACCTCCTATAATTCACCCCTCCACTTT.

The CDR3 sequence: CASSYGRDWYEQYF. The CDR3 bases are TGTGCCAGCAGTTACGGTCGGGACTGGTACGAGCAGTACTTC. V and J are TRBV6-2 or TRBV6-3 and TRBJ2-7, with a possible D match to TRBD2 (6 bases). Germline CDR1 and CDR2: MNHEY and SVGEGT. The CDR3 covers 14 residues. V was cut by 2 bases and J by 4 bases, with 12 bases left in between.

The chain uses TRBV24-1 and TRBJ2-5; 10 bases fit TRBD2. The length of the CDR3 is 16 residues. V dropped 1 base and J dropped 1; count of bases not matched to a gene: 2. Germline values: CDR1 KGHDR, CDR2 SFDVKD. As DNA, the CDR3 is TGTGCCACCAGTGATTTTGGACTAGCGGCCCAAGAGACCCAGTACTTC. Residues: CATSDFGLAAQETQYF.

The chain recombines TRBV5-1 with TRBJ2-5, with 9 positions matching TRBD1. V lost 0 bases and J lost 2; bases outside the gene matches: 2. Germline CDR1 and CDR2: SGHRS and YFSETQ. This CDR3 has 15 amino acids. The CDR3 DNA follows: TGCGCCAGCAGCTTGGGGGACAGGGATCAAGAGACCCAGTACTTC. Translation gives CASSLGDRDQETQYF. The whole variable domain, filled in from reference TRBV5-1 and TRBJ2-5, reads KAGVTQTPRYLIKTRGQQVTLSCSPISGHRSVSWYQQTPGQGLQFLFEYFSETQRNKGNFPGRFSGRQFSNSRSEMNVSTLELGDSALYLCASSLGDRDQETQYFGPGTRLLVL.

The count of this clone is one. The CDR3 DNA sequence: TGTGCCAGTAGCGCAAGGCCCCACCCGGGGGACGAGCAGTACTTC. Its translation is CASSARPHPGDEQYF. The V and J genes are TRBV19 and TRBJ2-7; weak D call: TRBD2 (6 bases). This CDR3 contains 15 residues. Deletions cut 6 bases from V and 5 bases from J, with 20 bases between. Germline V gene sequence: CDR1 LNHDA, CDR2 SQIVND (reference sequence).

This clone came up a few times. This sequence joins TRBV6-1 and TRBJ2-1; 14 positions match TRBD2. From germline, CDR1 is MNHNS and CDR2 SASEGT. CDR3 size: 18 residues. Germline trimming cut 4 bases from V and 0 bases from J; bases unmatched to any gene: 5. The CDR3 spells CASSGTSGRPSSYNEQFF. The CDR3 bases are TGTGCCAGCAGTGGGACTAGCGGGAGGCCGAGCTCCTACAATGAGCAGTTCTTC.

J is TRBJ2-2 and V is TRBV11-3, with unresolved D. CDR1 is SGHNT, CDR2 YENEEA, per germline. This CDR3 spans 12 amino acids. V was cut by 5 bases and J by 6 bases, with 7 bases left in between. CDR3 region: CASSPVPGELFF. The CDR3 DNA follows: TGTGCCAGCAGCCCGGTCCCCGGGGAGCTGTTTTTT.

This clone was observed a few times. This chain joins TRBV7-9 and TRBJ2-7; D is unclear. The V gene lost 1 base and the J gene lost 0 bases, with 7 bases spanning the gap. CDR3 length: 14 residues. Germline values: CDR1 SEHNR, CDR2 FQNEAQ (reference sequence). The CDR3 loop reads CASSLGHGSYEQYF. The CDR3 DNA sequence: TGTGCCAGCAGCTTAGGTCACGGCTCCTACGAGCAGTACTTC.

The chain carries TRBV12-3 or TRBV12-4 and TRBJ2-5, with 9 bases that match TRBD1. J lost 3 bases, V lost 7 bases, and 3 bases had no gene match. The length of the CDR3 is 13 residues. CDR3 sequence: CASNTGGEETQYF. CDR3 DNA sequence: TGTGCCAGCAACACAGGGGGCGAAGAGACCCAGTACTTC.